These 20 T cell receptor beta chains share one sample of origin, sequenced in a study of blood T cell repertoires in COVID-19. The assay was immunoSEQ multiplex PCR, and TCRdb's table has in-frame clones only and misses some. This sample has some 120,000 clones, with 70% to 90% found just once. The source material was peripheral blood. These receptors came from a man aged 50-59 years with acute or convalescent COVID-19.

The V and J genes are TRBV5-1 and TRBJ2-1; 14 bases match TRBD2. Germline V gene data show CDR1 as SGHRS and CDR2 as YFSETQ. Unmatched junction bases numbered 2, after V lost 2 bases and J lost 7 bases. This CDR3 is built from 15 residues. This chain's CDR3 is CASSLGTSGRNEQFF. Written as DNA, the CDR3 is TGCGCCAGCAGCTTAGGGACTAGCGGGAGAAATGAGCAGTTCTTC.

The V gene is TRBV18, the J gene TRBJ1-2; D call uncertain. Trimming took 3 bases from V and 4 from J, leaving 15 bases between them. The CDR3 is 15 amino acids. In germline, CDR1 is KGHSH, CDR2 LQKENI. The CDR3 nucleotides are TGTGCCAGCTCACCCTTCGACGAGGGAGGCTATGGCTACACCTTC. As protein: CASSPFDEGGYGYTF.

The V gene is TRBV11-3, the J gene TRBJ2-2; 8 nucleotides align to TRBD1. The V segment lost 6 bases and the J segment 7 bases; nucleotides outside the gene matches: 7. This CDR3 contains 14 residues. The germline V gene has CDR1 SGHNT and CDR2 YENEEA. CDR3 residues: CASRGRGRDGELFF. The DNA for the CDR3 is TGTGCCAGCAGGGGCAGGGGGCGGGACGGGGAGCTGTTTTTT.

This clone was observed a single time. The genes are TRBV11-2 and TRBJ2-3, with 11 bases fitting TRBD2. CDR3 size: 17 residues. The germline gives CDR1 SGHAT, CDR2 FQNNGV. The J segment lost 3 bases and the V segment lost 5 bases, leaving 10 bases of the junction unmatched. The CDR3 sequence is CASSRATTSGITDTQYF. The CDR3, as DNA: TGTGCCAGCAGCCGCGCGACGACTAGCGGGATAACAGATACGCAGTATTTT.

The chain has TRBV12-3 or TRBV12-4 and TRBJ1-1; D may be TRBD1 (6 bases). V lost 5 bases, J lost 8 bases, and 9 bases lay in between. CDR3 length equals 11 residues. In nucleotides, the CDR3 is TGTGCCAGCAGTAGACAGGTAGAAGCTTTCTTT. Translation gives CASSRQVEAFF.

V usage is TRBV2 and J usage is TRBJ1-2, with D perhaps TRBD1 (5 bases). The germline V gene encodes CDR1 SNHLY and CDR2 FYNNEI. This CDR3 contains 14 residues. Trimming removed 7 bases at V and 2 bases at J, with 14 bases between. The CDR3 spells CASIPRAGNYGYTF. In nucleotides, the CDR3 is TGTGCCAGCATCCCAAGGGCAGGGAACTATGGCTACACCTTC. Together with reference TRBV2 and TRBJ1-2, the CDR3 gives the full variable domain: EPEVTQTPSHQVTQMGQEVILRCVPISNHLYFYWYRQILGQKVEFLVSFYNNEISEKSEIFDDQFSVERPDGSNFTLKIRSTKLEDSAMYFCASIPRAGNYGYTFGSGTRLTVV.

CDR3 loop: CASSLNRVPNSPLHF. CDR3 DNA sequence: TGTGCCAGCAGTCTAAACAGGGTCCCCAATTCACCCCTCCACTTT. V usage is TRBV7-2 and J usage is TRBJ1-6; D perhaps matches TRBD1 (6 bases). The CDR3 length is 15 residues. The germline V and J ends were trimmed by 6 bases and 7 bases, with 16 bases remaining between them. Germline-derived CDR1 and CDR2 are SGHTA and FQGNSA.

The chain is built from TRBV7-9 and TRBJ1-3, with TRBD1 identical over 7 bases. J gave up 4 bases and V 4 bases, and 7 bases lay outside the gene matches. The germline V gene encodes CDR1 SEHNR and CDR2 FQNEAQ (reference sequence). This CDR3 is built from 15 residues. CDR3 nucleotide sequence: TGTGCCAGCAGCTCCCCGGACAGGATAGGAAACACCATATATTTT. Translation gives CASSSPDRIGNTIYF.

The rearrangement joins TRBV5-1 to TRBJ1-1, with 7 bases fitting TRBD1. Germline CDR1 and CDR2: SGHRS and YFSETQ. The CDR3 totals 13 residues. J lost 8 bases, V lost 6 bases, and 10 bases had no gene match. CDR3 bases: TGCGCCAGCACCGACCTACAGGGGCGGGAAGCTTTCTTT. Translated: CASTDLQGREAFF.

The gene calls are TRBV12-3 or TRBV12-4 and TRBJ1-1; D might be TRBD1 (5 bases). The V end was cut by 6 bases, the J end by 4 bases, with 12 bases between. This CDR3 spans 13 amino acids. The DNA for the CDR3 is TGTGCCAGCAGACCGGGGGGATCCACTGAAGCTTTCTTT. Translating it yields CASRPGGSTEAFF.

The J gene is TRBJ2-7, the V gene TRBV6-1, with TRBD2 matching 10 bases. The CDR3 extends over 14 amino acids. Germline-derived CDR1 and CDR2 are MNHNS and SASEGT. V shed 1 base, J shed 5 bases, and the junction held 2 bases outside the gene matches. CDR3 sequence: CASSEGGTSDEQYF. The CDR3 DNA is TGTGCCAGCAGTGAAGGGGGGACTAGCGACGAGCAGTACTTC.

This chain joins TRBV7-9 and TRBJ2-7; D may be TRBD2 (6 bases). The germline V gene encodes CDR1 SEHNR and CDR2 FQNEAQ (reference sequence). The CDR3 spans 14 residues. Trimming removed 7 bases at V and 7 bases at J, with 20 bases between. CDR3 bases: TGTGCCAGCATGAGGGCGGGAAGTAAGAAGGAGCAGTACTTC. Protein product: CASMRAGSKKEQYF.

The chain joins TRBV7-9 to TRBJ2-5; D is possibly TRBD2 (7 bases). There are 16 residues in the CDR3. Per germline, CDR1 SEHNR and CDR2 FQNEAQ (reference sequence). V lost 0 bases to trimming and J lost 5 bases, with 16 bases between them. The CDR3: CASSLALAGALETQYF. DNA for the CDR3: TGTGCCAGCAGCTTAGCGCTGGCGGGGGCGTTGGAGACCCAGTACTTC.

The CDR3 here is CASSSAAGQGVYEQYF. CDR3 in DNA: TGTGCCAGCAGCTCAGCCGCCGGACAGGGCGTCTACGAGCAGTACTTC. V and J are TRBV5-5 and TRBJ2-7; TRBD1 matches 8 bases. J gave up 3 bases and V 3 bases, and 11 bases lay outside the gene matches. This CDR3 has 16 amino acids. Germline CDR1 and CDR2: SGHKS and YYEKEE (reference sequence).

This clone appeared once. This chain uses TRBV4-1 with TRBJ1-5; D uncertain. Germline-derived CDR1 and CDR2 are MGHRA and YSYEKL. The CDR3 sequence is 15 residues long. The V and J ends lost 4 bases and 7 bases respectively, with 17 bases between them. This CDR3 is CASSRLESTLQPQHF. The CDR3 DNA is TGCGCCAGCAGCCGCTTAGAGTCGACACTCCAGCCCCAGCATTTT.

This clone was found once. This chain uses TRBV9 with TRBJ1-2; 7 nucleotides agree with TRBD1. Germline V gene sequence: CDR1 SGDLS, CDR2 YYNGEE. The trim removed 3 bases at V and 4 bases at J, leaving 6 bases unmatched. The CDR3 has 14 residues. This CDR3 reads CASSELTGSYGYTF. Here the CDR3 DNA reads TGTGCCAGCAGCGAGCTGACAGGGTCCTATGGCTACACCTTC.

The genes are TRBV18 and TRBJ2-3; TRBD2 matches 11 bases. The CDR3 runs to 17 residues. Germline V gene data show CDR1 as KGHSH and CDR2 as LQKENI. V lost 2 bases, J lost 1 base, and 5 bases stayed unmatched. In nucleotides, the CDR3 is TGTGCCAGCTCACCAGGTTTACTAGCGGGAGGCACAGATACGCAGTATTTT. Encoded protein: CASSPGLLAGGTDTQYF.

V usage is TRBV9 and J usage is TRBJ2-7; perhaps TRBD1 as D (5 bases). The ends were cut back, 0 bases at V and 5 bases at J, with 12 bases in the middle. Germline CDR1 and CDR2: SGDLS and YYNGEE. The CDR3 covers 14 residues. This CDR3 reads CASSVARTSDEQYF. CDR3 nucleotides: TGTGCCAGCAGCGTAGCCCGGACATCGGACGAGCAGTACTTC.

The rearrangement links TRBV6-5 to TRBJ2-7; D remains unclear. Trimming took off 8 bases at V and 0 bases at J, with 17 bases between the two ends. Germline CDR1 MNHEY, CDR2 SVGAGI. The CDR3 consists of 15 residues. The DNA for the CDR3 is TGTGCCAGCTCCTTAAGTGTGGTTAGCTCCTACGAGCAGTACTTC. Translated, it gives CASSLSVVSSYEQYF.

The gene calls are TRBV4-1 and TRBJ2-7; D is undetermined. Trimming cost V 0 bases and J 3 bases, with 12 bases left between them. CDR3 length: 15 amino acids. Germline assignment: CDR1 MGHRA and CDR2 YSYEKL. The CDR3 here is CASSQDKTDFYEQYF. As DNA, the CDR3 is TGCGCCAGCAGCCAAGATAAGACTGATTTCTACGAGCAGTACTTC.